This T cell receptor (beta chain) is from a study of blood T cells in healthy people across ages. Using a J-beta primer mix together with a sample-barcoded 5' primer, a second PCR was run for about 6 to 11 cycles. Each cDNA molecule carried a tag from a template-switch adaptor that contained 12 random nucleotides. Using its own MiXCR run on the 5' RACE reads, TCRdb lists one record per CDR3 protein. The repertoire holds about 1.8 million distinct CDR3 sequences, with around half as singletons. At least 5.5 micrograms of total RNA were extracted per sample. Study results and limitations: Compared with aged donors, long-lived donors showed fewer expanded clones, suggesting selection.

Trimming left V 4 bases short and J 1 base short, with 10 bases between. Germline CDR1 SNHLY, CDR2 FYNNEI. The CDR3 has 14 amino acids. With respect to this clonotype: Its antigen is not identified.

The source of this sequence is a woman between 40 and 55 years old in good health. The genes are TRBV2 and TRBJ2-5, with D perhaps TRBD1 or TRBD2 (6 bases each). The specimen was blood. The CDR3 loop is CASSAQGLQETQYF. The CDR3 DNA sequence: TGTGCCAGCAGTGCACAGGGACTCCAAGAGACCCAGTACTTC.